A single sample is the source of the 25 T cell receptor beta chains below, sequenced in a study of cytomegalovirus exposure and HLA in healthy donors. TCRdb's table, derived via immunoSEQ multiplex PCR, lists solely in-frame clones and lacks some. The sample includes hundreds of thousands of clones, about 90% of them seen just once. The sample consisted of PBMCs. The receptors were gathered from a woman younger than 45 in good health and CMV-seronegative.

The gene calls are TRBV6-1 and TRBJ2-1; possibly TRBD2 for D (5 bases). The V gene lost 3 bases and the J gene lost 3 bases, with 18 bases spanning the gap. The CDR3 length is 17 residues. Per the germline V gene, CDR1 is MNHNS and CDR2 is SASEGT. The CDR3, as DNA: TGTGCCAGCAGTGACGGGGTCGCGGAGATGTTCTACAATGAGCAGTTCTTC. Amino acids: CASSDGVAEMFYNEQFF.

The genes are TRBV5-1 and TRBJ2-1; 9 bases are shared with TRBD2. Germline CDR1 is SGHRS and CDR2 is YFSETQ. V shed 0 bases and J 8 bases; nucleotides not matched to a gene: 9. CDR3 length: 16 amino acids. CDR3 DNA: TGCGCCAGCAGCTTGGGTAGCGGGAGCCGATTGGATGAGCAGTTCTTC. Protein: CASSLGSGSRLDEQFF. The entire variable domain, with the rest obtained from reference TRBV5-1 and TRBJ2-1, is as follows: KAGVTQTPRYLIKTRGQQVTLSCSPISGHRSVSWYQQTPGQGLQFLFEYFSETQRNKGNFPGRFSGRQFSNSRSEMNVSTLELGDSALYLCASSLGSGSRLDEQFFGPGTRLTVL.

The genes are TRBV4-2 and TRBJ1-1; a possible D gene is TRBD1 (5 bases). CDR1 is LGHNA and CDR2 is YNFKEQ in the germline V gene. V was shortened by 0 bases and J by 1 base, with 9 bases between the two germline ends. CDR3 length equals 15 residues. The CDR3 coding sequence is TGTGCCAGCAGCCAAGAAGGGACGGCGAACACTGAAGCTTTCTTT. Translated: CASSQEGTANTEAFF.

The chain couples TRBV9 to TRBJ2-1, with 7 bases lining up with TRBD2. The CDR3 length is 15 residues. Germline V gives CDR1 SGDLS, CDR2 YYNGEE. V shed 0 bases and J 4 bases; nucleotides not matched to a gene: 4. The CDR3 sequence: CASSVVASGYNEQFF. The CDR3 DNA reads TGTGCCAGCAGCGTAGTTGCTAGCGGATACAATGAGCAGTTCTTC.

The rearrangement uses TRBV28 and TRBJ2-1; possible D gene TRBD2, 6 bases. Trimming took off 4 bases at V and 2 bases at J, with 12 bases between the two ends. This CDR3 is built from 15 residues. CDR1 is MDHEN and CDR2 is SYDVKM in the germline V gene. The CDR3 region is CASSSKRATYNEQFF. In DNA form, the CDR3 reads TGTGCCAGCAGTTCGAAGCGGGCAACCTACAATGAGCAGTTCTTC.

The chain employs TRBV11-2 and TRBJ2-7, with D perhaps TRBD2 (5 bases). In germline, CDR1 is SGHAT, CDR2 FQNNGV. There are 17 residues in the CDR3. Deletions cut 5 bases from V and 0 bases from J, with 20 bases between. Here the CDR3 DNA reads TGTGCCAGCAGCCGCCGGGGTCCAGGTCTCAGCTCCTACGAGCAGTACTTC. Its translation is CASSRRGPGLSSYEQYF.

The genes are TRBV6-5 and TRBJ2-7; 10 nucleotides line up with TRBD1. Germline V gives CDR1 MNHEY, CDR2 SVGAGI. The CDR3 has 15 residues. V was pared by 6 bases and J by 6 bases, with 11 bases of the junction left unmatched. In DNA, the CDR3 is TGTGCCAGCAGCAAGGACAGGGGGACTGTAGTCGAGCAGTACTTC. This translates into CASSKDRGTVVEQYF.

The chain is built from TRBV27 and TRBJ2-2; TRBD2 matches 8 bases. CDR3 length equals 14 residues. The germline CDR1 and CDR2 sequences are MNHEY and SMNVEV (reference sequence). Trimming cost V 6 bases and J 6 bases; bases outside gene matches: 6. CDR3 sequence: CASRIWREAGELFF. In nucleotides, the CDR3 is TGTGCCAGCAGAATCTGGCGGGAGGCCGGGGAGCTGTTTTTT.

CDR3 in amino acids: CAIRVLEGSYEQYF. Here the CDR3 DNA reads TGTGCCATCAGGGTCTTAGAGGGGAGCTACGAGCAGTACTTC. This chain uses TRBV10-3 with TRBJ2-7, with D perhaps TRBD1 or TRBD2 (5 bases each). CDR3 length: 14 amino acids. V dropped 6 bases and J dropped 3 bases, with 15 bases sitting between them. Per germline, CDR1 ENHRY and CDR2 SYGVKD.

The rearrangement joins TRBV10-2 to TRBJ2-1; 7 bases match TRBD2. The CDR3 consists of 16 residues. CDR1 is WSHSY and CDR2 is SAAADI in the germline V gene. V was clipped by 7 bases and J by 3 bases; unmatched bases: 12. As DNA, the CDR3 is TGCGCCAGCACACCATTAGCGGGCCCGAACTACAATGAGCAGTTCTTC. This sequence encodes CASTPLAGPNYNEQFF.

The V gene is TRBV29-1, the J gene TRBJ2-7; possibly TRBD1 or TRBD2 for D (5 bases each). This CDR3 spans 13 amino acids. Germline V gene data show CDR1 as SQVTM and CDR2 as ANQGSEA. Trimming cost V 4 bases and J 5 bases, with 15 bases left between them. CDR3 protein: CSVAANLGDEQYF. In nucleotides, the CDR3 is TGCAGCGTTGCGGCTAATCTGGGGGACGAGCAGTACTTC.

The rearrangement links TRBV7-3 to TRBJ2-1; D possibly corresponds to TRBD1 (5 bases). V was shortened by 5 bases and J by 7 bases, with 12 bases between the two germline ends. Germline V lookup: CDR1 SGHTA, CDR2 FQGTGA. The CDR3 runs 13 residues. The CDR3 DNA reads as TGTGCCAGCAGCGCAGACTCAGGGAATGAGCAGTTCTTC. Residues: CASSADSGNEQFF.

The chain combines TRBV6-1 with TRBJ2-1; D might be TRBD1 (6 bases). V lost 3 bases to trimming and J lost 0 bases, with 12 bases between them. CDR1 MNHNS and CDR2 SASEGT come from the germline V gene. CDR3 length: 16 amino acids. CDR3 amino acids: CASSDPTGSSYNEQFF. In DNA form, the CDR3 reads TGTGCCAGCAGTGACCCTACAGGGAGCTCCTACAATGAGCAGTTCTTC.

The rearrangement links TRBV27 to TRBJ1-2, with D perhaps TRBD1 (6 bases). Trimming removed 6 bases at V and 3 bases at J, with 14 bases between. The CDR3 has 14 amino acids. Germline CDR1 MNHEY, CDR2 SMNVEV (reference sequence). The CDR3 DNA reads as TGTGCCAGCAGGTCGACAGGTCCTCACTATGGCTACACCTTC. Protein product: CASRSTGPHYGYTF.

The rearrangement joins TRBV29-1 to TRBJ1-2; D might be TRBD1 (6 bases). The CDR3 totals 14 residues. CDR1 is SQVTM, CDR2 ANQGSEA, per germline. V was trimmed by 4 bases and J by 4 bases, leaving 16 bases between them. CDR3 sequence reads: CSVVIRDTPYGYTF. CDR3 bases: TGCAGCGTTGTTATACGGGACACCCCCTATGGCTACACCTTC.

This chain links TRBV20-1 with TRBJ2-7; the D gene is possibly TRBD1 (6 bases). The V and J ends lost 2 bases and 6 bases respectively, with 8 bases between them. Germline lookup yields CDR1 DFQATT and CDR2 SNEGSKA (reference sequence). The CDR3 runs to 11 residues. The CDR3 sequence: CSARQGFEQYF. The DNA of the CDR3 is TGCAGTGCTAGACAGGGGTTCGAGCAGTACTTC.

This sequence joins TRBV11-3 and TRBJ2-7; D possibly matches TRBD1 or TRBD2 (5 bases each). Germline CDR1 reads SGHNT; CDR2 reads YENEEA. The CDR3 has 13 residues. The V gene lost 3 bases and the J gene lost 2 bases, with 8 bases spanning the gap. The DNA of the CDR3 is TGTGCCAGCAGCTTGCAGGGAGCCTACGAGCAGTACTTC. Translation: CASSLQGAYEQYF.

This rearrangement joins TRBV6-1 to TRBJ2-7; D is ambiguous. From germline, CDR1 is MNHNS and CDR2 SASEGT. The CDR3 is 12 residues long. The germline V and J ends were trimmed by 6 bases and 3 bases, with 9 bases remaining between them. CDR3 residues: CASRYNSYEQYF. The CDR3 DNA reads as TGTGCCAGCAGATACAACAGCTACGAGCAGTACTTC.

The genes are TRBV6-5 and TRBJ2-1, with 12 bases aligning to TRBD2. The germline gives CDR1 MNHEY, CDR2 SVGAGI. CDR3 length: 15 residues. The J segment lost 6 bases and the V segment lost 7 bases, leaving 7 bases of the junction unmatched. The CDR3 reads CASIRTSGTANEQFF. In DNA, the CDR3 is TGTGCCAGCATTAGGACTAGCGGGACGGCCAATGAGCAGTTCTTC.

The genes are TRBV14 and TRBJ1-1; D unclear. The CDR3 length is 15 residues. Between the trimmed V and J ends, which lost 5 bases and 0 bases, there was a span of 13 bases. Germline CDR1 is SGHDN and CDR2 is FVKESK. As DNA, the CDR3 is TGTGCCAGCAGCGTTAGCAGGAATATGAACACTGAAGCTTTCTTT. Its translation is CASSVSRNMNTEAFF.

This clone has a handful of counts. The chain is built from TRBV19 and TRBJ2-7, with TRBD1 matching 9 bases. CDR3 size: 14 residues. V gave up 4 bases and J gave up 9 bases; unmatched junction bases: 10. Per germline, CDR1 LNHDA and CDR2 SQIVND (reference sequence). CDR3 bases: TGTGCCAGTAGTACCGTAGGGACAGGGAGTGTGCAGTACTTC. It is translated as CASSTVGTGSVQYF.

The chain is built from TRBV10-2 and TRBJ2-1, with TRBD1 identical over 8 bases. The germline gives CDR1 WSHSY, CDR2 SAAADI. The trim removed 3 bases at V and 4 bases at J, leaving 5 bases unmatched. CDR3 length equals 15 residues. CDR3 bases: TGCGCCAGCAGTGAAGAGACAGGGGCATACAATGAGCAGTTCTTC. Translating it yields CASSEETGAYNEQFF.

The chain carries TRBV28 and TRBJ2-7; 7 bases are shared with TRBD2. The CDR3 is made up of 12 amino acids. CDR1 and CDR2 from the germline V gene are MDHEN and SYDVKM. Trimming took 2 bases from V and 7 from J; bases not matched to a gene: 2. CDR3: CASSLNGGEQYF. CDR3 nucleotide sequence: TGTGCCAGCAGTTTAAACGGGGGGGAGCAGTACTTC.

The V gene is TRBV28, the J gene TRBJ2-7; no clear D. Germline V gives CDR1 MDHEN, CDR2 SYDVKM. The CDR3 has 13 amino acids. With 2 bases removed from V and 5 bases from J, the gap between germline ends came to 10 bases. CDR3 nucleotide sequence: TGTGCCAGCAGTTTACGAGGAGTCCACGAGCAGTACTTC. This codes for CASSLRGVHEQYF.

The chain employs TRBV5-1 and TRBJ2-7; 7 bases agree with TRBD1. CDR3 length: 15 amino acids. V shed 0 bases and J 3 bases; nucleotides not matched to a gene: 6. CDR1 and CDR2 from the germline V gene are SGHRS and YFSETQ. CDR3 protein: CASSLEGTELYEQYF. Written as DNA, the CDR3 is TGCGCCAGCAGCTTGGAGGGGACAGAGCTCTACGAGCAGTACTTC.